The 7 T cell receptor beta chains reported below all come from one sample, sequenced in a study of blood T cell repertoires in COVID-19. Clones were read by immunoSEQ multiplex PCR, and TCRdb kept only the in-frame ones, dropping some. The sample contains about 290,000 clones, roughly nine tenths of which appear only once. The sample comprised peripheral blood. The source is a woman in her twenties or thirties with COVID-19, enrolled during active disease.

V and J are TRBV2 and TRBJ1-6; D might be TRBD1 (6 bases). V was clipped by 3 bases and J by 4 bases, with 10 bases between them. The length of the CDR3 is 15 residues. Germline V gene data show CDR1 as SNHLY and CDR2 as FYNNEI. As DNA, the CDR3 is TGTGCCAGCAGTGACGAGCAGGGGTATAATTCACCCCTCCACTTT. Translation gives CASSDEQGYNSPLHF.

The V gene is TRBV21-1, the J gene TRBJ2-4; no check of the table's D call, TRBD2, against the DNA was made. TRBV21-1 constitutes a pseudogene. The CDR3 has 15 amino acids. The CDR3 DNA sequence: TGTGCCAGCAGGTCTATACCGATAGCCAAAAACATTCAGTACTTC. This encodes CASRSIPIAKNIQYF.

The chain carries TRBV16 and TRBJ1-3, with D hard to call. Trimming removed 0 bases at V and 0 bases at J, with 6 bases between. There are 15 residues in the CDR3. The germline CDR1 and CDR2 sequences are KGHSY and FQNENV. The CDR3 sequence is CASSQSYSSGNTIYF. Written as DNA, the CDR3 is TGTGCCAGCAGCCAATCGTACTCCTCTGGAAACACCATATATTTT.

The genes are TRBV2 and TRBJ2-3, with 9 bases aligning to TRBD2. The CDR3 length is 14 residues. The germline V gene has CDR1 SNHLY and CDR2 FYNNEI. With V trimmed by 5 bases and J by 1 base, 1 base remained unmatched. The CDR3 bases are TGTGCCAGCAGTAGGACTAGCGGCACAGATACGCAGTATTTT. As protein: CASSRTSGTDTQYF.

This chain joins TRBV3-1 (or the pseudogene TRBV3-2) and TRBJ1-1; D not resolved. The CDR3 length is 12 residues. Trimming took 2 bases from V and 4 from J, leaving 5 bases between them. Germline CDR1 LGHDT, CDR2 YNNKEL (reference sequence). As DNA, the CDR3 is TGTGCCAGCAGCCAATGGAGCACTGAAGCTTTCTTT. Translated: CASSQWSTEAFF.

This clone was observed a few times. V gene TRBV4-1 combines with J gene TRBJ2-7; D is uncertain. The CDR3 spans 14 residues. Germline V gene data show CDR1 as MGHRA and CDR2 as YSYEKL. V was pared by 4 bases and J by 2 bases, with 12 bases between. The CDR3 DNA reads TGCGCCAGCAGCCTCTTGCGAGAGACCTACGAGCAGTACTTC. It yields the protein CASSLLRETYEQYF.

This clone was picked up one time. CDR3 nucleotides: TGTGCCAGCTCTCCAAGGGGACTCGCCTTATCCTACGAGCAGTACTTC. It yields the protein CASSPRGLALSYEQYF. This chain connects TRBV18 to TRBJ2-7; D might be TRBD2 (6 bases). The CDR3 has 16 amino acids. Germline values: CDR1 KGHSH, CDR2 LQKENI. Trimming cost V 6 bases and J 1 base, with 19 bases left between them.